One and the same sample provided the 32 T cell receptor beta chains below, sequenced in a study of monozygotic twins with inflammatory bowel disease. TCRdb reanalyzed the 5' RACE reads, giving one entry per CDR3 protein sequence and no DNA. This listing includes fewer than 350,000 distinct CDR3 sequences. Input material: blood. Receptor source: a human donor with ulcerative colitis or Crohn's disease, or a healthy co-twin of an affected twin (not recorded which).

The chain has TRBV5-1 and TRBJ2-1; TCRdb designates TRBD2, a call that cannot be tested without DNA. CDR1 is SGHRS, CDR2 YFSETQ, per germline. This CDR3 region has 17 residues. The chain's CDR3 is CASSSLEGGGSYNEQFF.

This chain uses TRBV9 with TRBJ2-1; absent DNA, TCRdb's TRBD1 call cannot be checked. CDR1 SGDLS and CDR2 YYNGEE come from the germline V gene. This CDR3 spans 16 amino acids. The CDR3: CASSPIGQGRSNEQFF.

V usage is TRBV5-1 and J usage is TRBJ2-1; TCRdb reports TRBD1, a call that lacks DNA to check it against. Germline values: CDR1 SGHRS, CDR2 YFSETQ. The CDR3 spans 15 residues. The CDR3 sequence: CASSLAGGLNNEQFF.

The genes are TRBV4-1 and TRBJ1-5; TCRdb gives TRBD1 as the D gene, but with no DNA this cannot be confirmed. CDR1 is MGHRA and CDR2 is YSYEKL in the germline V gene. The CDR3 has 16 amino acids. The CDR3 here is CASSPTGLTYNQPQHF.

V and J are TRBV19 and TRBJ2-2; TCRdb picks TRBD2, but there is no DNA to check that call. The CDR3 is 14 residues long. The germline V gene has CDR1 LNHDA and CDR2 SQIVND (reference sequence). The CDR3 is CASRGIAGAGELFF.

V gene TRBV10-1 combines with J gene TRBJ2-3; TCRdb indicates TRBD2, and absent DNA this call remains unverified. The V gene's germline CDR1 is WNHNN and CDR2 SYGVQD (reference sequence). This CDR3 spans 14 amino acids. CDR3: CASRSGGSTDMQYF.

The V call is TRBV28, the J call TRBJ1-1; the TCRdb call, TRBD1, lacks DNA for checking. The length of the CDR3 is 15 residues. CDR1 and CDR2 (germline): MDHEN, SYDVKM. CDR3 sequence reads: CASRPTGYLNTEAFF.

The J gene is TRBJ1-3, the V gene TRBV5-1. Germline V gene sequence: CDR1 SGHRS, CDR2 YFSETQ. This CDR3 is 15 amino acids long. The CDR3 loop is CASSGEVGKGNTIYF.

Here the CDR3 reads CASRSDGRETQYF. V and J are TRBV3-1 and TRBJ2-5; TCRdb selects TRBD2, and the lack of DNA leaves this call unchecked. The CDR3 loop spans 13 amino acids. Per germline, CDR1 LGHDT and CDR2 YNNKEL (reference sequence).

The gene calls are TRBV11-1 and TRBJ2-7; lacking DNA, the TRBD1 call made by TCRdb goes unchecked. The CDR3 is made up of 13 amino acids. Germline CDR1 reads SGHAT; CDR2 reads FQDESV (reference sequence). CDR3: CASSSGQNYEQYF.

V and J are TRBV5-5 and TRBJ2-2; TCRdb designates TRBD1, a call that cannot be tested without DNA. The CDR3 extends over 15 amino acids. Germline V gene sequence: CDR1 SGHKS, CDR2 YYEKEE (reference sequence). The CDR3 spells CASSLWIGDTGELFF.

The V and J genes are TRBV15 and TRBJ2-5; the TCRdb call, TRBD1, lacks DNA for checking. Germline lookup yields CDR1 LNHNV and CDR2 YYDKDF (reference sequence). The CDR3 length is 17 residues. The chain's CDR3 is CATSRDRGQSLWETQYF.

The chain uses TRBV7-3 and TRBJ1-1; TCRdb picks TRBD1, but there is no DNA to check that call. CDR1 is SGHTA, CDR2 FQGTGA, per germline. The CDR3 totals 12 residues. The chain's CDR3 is CASSPDSNEAFF.

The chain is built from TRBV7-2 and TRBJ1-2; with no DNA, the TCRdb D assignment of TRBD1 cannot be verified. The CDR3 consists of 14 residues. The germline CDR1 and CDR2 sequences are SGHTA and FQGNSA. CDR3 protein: CASSLGARTVGYTF.

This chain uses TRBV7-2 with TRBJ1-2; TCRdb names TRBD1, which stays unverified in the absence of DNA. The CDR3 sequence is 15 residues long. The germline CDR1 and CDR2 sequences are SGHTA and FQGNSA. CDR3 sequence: CASSYDSDLNYGYTF.

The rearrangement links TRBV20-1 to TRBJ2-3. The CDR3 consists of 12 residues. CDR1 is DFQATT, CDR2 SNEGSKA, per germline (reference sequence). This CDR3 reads CSARVSADTQYF.

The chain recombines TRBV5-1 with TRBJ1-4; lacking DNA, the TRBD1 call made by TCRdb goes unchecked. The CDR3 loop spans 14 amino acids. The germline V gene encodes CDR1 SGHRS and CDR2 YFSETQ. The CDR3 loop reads CASSLESERDRLFF.

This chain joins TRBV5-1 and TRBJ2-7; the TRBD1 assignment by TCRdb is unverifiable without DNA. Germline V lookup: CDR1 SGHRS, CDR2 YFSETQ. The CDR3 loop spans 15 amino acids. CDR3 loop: CASSIQGLGNYEQYF.

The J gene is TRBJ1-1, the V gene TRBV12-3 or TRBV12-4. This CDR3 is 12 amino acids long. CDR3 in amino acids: CASRGGDTEAFF.

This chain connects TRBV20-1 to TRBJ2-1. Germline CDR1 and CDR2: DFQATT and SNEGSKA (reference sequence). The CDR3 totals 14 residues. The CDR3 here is CSARDGATYNEQFF.

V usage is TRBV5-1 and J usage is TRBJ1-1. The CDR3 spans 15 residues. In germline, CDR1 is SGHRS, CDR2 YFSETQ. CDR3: CASSLEGSMNTEAFF. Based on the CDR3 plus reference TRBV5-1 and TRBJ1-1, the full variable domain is KAGVTQTPRYLIKTRGQQVTLSCSPISGHRSVSWYQQTPGQGLQFLFEYFSETQRNKGNFPGRFSGRQFSNSRSEMNVSTLELGDSALYLCASSLEGSMNTEAFFGQGTRLTVV.

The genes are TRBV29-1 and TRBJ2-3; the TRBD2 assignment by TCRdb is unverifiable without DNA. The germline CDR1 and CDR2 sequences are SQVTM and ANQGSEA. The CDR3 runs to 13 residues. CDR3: CSVGVGRTDTQYF.

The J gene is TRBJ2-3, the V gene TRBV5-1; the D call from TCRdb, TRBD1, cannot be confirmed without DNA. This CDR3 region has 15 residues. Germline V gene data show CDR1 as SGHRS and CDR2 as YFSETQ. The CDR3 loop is CASSLGQGGADTQYF.

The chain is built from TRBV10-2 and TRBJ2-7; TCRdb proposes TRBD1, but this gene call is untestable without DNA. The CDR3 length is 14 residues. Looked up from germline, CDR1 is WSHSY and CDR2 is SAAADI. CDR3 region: CASRPGQRIYEQYF.

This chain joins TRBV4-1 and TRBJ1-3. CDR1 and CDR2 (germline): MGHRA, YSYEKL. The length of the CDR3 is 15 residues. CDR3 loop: CASSRFATTLNTIYF.

This chain's CDR3 is CASSLAAATGTQYF. V gene TRBV7-8 combines with J gene TRBJ2-5; TCRdb returns TRBD2, unconfirmable since there is no DNA. Germline CDR1 is SGHVS and CDR2 is FQNEAQ. This CDR3 has 14 amino acids.

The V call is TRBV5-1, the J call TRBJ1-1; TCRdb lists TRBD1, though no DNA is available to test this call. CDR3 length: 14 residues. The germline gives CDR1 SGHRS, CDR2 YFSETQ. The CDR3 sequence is CASSLDRPNTEAFF.

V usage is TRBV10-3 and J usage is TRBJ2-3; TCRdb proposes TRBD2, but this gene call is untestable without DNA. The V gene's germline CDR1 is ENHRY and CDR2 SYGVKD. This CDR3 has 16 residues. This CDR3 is CAISGGTSGNSDTQYF.

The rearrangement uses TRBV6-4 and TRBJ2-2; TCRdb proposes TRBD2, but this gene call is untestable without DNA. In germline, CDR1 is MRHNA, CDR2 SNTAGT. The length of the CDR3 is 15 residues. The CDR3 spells CASKLSGGDTGELFF.

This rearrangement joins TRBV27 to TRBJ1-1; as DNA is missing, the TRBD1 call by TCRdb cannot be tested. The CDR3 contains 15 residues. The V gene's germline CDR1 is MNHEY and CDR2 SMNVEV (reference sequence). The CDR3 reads CASSPRTGENTEAFF.

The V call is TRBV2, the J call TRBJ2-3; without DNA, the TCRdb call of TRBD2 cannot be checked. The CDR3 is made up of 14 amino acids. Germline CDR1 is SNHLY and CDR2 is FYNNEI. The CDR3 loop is CASSGGRAPDTQYF.

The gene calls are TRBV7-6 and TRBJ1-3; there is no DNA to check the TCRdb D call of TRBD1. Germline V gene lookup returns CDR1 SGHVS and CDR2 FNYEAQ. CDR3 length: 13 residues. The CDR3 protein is CASSFGAGDTIYF.